This TCR beta chain appears in the sequencing data of a study of T-cell memory formation after mild COVID-19. TCR alpha and TCR beta cDNA libraries carrying sample barcodes and UMIs came from 5'RACE with constant-segment primers. TCRdb processed the 5' RACE reads anew with MiXCR; each CDR3 protein has one entry. This repertoire shows 84,000 or so distinct CDR3 sequences, around 14% found once; its top ten account for 30% to 35%. Deletions cut 2 bases from V and 1 base from J, with 24 bases between. The length of the CDR3 is 20 residues. Germline CDR1 and CDR2: LNHDA and SQIVND (reference sequence). This clonotype turned up a few times. Its antigen is as yet unknown. Study results and caveats: SARS-CoV-2 specificity of second-wave clones peaking day 37 was unconfirmed. The study detected some responding clones in pre-infection memory, suggesting cross-reactive memory joined.

The sequencing sample was made of PBMCs or a T cell subset sorted from them (not recorded which). This receptor was obtained from an adult woman who had mild COVID-19 (a few samples of this study predate the infection). Cell type and time point are not known. The rearrangement links TRBV19 to TRBJ1-5, with D perhaps TRBD1 (6 bases). DNA for the CDR3: TGTGCCAGTAGTATACCCCAGGACAGCGTCTTACGTAGGAGCAATCAGCCCCAGCATTTT. This codes for CASSIPQDSVLRRSNQPQHF.